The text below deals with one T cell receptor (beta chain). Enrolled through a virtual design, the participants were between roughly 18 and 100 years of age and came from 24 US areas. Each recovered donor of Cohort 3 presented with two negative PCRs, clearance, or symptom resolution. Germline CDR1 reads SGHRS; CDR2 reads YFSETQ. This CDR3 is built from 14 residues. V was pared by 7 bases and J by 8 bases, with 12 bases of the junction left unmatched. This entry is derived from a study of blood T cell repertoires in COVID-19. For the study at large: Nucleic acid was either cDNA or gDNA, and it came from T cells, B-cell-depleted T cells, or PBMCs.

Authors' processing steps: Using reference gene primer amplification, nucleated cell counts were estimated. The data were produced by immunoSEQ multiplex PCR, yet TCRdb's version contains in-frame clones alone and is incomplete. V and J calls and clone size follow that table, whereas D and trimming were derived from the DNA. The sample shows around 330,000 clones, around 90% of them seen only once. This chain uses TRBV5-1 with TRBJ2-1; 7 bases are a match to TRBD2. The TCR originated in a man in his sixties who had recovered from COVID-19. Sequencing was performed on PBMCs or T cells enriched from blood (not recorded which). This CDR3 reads CASAILTGGHEQFF. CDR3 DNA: TGCGCCAGCGCAATCTTAACGGGAGGTCATGAGCAGTTCTTC. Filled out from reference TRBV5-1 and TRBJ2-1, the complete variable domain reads KAGVTQTPRYLIKTRGQQVTLSCSPISGHRSVSWYQQTPGQGLQFLFEYFSETQRNKGNFPGRFSGRQFSNSRSEMNVSTLELGDSALYLCASAILTGGHEQFFGPGTRLTVL.